This TCR beta chain was retrieved from a study of technical replicates of blood from several donors. Only in-frame clones appear in the TCRdb table, and some are missing; sequencing was by immunoSEQ multiplex PCR. This table has about 72,000 clones, 92% appearing once. This clone came up once. Trimming removed 1 base from V and 1 base from J; junction bases left unmatched: 0. This CDR3 contains 15 residues. Germline-derived CDR1 and CDR2 are MGHRA and YSYEKL. Input material: T cells isolated from PBMCs. The chain joins TRBV4-1 to TRBJ2-1, with 8 bases matching TRBD2. This receptor was taken from a human donor in good health. The CDR3, as DNA: TGCGCCAGCAGCCAAGCTAGCGGGTCCTACAATGAGCAGTTCTTC. Translating gives CASSQASGSYNEQFF.